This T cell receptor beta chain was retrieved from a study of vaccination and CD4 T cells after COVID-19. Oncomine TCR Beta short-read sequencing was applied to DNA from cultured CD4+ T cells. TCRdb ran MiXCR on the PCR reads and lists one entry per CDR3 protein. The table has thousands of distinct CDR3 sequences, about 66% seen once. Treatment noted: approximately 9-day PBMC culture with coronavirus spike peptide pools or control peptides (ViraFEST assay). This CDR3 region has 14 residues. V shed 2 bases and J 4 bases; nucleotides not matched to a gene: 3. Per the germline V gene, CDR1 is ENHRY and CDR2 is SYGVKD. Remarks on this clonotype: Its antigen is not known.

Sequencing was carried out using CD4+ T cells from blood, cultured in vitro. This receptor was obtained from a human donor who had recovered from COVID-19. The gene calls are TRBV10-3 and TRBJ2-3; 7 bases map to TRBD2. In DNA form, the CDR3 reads TGTGCCATCAGTGAGCTGCTAGCGGCAGATACGCAGTATTTT. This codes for CAISELLAADTQYF.